What follows describes a single T cell receptor beta chain. Its target is unknown. Then a second PCR, running about 6 to 11 cycles, was carried out with a sample-barcoded 5' primer and a J-beta primer mix. TCRdb used MiXCR to reprocess the 5' RACE reads, holding one entry per CDR3 protein. The top ten clones hold more than 4% of a sample with around 1,600,000 distinct CDR3 sequences, approximately 39% of them seen once. This sample stems from a study of blood T cells in healthy people across ages. Study-wide points: While age rose, TCR beta diversity per million T cells dropped in a roughly linear way. Estimated diversity that came from one million T cells was considered an underestimate.

Germline values: CDR1 MGHRA, CDR2 YSYEKL. This CDR3 has 15 residues. Total RNA, at least 6 micrograms per sample, came from PBMCs. The chain links TRBV4-1 to TRBJ2-1; D possibly corresponds to TRBD2 (6 bases). The J call may be wrong; the DNA end is better matched by TRBJ2-7. The TCR originated in a young woman in good health. Source material: blood. CDR3 region: CASSQEVAAYNEQYF. For the CDR3, the DNA is TGCGCCAGCAGCCAAGAAGTAGCGGCCTACAATGAGCAGTACTTC.